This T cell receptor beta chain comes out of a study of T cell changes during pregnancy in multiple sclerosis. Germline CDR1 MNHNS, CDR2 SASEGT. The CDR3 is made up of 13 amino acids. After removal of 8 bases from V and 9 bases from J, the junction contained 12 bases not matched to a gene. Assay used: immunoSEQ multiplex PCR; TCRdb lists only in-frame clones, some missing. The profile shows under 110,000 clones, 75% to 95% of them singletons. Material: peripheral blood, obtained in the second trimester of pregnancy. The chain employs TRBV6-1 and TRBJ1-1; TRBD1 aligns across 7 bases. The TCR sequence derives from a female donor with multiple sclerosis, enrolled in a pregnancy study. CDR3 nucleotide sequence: TGTGCCAGCCAGATAAACAGGGGAGCGCAAGCTTTCTTT. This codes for CASQINRGAQAFF.